This T cell receptor (beta chain) was found in a study of blood T cell repertoires in COVID-19. This clone was counted a few times. Method: immunoSEQ multiplex PCR; TCRdb's copy keeps in-frame clones and lacks some. The table includes approximately 170,000 clones, about nine tenths detected once. CDR1 and CDR2 (germline): LNHDA, SQIVND (reference sequence). V was trimmed by 8 bases and J by 1 base, leaving 17 bases between them. This CDR3 region has 15 residues. The sequenced material came from peripheral blood. The V and J genes are TRBV19 and TRBJ1-2, with TRBD1 as a possible D gene (5 bases). The receptor's source is a young man who had recovered from COVID-19. The CDR3 region has the DNA TGTGCCAGTGGAGGGGAACCCCAGGGTAACTATGGCTACACCTTC. Residues: CASGGEPQGNYGYTF.